Below, one T cell receptor (beta chain) is given with its context. The target antigen is unknown. The libraries were made with immunoSEQ v3.0 at survey level. Per sample, sequencing targeted roughly 35,000-50,000 T-cell genomes. Generated by immunoSEQ multiplex PCR, the TCRdb table keeps only in-frame clones and is missing some. The sample has around 35,000 clones, roughly 95% seen once; the top ten hold under 2.5%. The CDR3 spans 14 residues. V was shortened by 3 bases and J by 2 bases, with 8 bases between the two germline ends. Germline CDR1 SGHAT, CDR2 FQNNGV. The data belong to a study of long-term antiretroviral therapy in people with HIV. Study observations and caveats: Subsequent to ART, diversity was augmented yet persisted below that of transplant donor controls.

Here the sequenced sample was unsorted PBMCs, taken 6.6 years after starting antiretroviral therapy. The clonotype was recovered from a young man with HIV. The chain carries TRBV11-2 and TRBJ2-1; no clear D gene. The CDR3, as DNA: TGTGCCAGCAGCTTTGACCGGCCCTACAATGAGCAGTTCTTC. This codes for CASSFDRPYNEQFF.